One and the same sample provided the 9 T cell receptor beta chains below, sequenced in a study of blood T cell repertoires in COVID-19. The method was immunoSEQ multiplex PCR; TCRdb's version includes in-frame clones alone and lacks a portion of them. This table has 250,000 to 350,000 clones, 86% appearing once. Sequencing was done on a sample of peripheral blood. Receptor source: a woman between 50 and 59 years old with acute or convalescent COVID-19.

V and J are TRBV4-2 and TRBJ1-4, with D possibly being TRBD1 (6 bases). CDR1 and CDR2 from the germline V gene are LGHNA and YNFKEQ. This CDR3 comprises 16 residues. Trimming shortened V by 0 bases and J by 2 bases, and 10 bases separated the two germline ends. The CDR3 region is CASSQEFRGTNEKLFF. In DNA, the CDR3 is TGTGCCAGCAGCCAAGAGTTTAGGGGGACTAATGAAAAACTGTTTTTT.

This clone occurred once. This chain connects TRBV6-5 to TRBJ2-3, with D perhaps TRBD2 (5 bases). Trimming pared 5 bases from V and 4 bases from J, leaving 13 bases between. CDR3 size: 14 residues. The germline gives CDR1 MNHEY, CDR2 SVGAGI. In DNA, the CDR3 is TGTGCCAGCAGTAGGACTGACGGACCAGATACGCAGTATTTT. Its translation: CASSRTDGPDTQYF.

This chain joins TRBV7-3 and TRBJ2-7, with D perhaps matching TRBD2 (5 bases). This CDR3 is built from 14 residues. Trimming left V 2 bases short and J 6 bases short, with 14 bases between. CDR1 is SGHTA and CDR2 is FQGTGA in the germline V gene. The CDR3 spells CASSLDPGSGEQYF. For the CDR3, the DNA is TGTGCCAGCAGCTTAGACCCGGGCAGCGGCGAGCAGTACTTC.

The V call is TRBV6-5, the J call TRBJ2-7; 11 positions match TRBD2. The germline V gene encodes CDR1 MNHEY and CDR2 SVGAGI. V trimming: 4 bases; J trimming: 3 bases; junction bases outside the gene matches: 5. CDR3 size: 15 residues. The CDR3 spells CASSSTTSGDYEQYF. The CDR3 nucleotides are TGTGCCAGCAGTTCCACGACTAGCGGGGACTACGAGCAGTACTTC.

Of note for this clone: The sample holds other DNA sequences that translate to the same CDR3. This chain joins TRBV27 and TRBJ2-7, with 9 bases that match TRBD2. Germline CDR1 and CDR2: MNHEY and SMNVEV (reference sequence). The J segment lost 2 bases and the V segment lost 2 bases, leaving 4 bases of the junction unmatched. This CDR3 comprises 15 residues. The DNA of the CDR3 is TGTGCCAGCAGTTTACTGGCTAGCGGGACCTACGAGCAGTACTTC. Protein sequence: CASSLLASGTYEQYF.

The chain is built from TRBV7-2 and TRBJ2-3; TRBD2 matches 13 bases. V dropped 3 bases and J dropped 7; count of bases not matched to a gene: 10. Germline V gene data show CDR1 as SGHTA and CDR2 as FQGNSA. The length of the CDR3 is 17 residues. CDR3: CASSLGLAGPWGNTQYF. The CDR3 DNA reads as TGTGCCAGCAGCTTGGGACTAGCGGGACCCTGGGGAAATACGCAGTATTTT.

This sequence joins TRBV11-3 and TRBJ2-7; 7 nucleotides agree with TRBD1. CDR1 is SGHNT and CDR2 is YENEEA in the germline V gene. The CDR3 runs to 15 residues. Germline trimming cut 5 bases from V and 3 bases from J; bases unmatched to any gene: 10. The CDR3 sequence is CASSHQGQKNYEQYF. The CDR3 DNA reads TGTGCCAGCAGCCACCAGGGACAGAAAAACTACGAGCAGTACTTC.

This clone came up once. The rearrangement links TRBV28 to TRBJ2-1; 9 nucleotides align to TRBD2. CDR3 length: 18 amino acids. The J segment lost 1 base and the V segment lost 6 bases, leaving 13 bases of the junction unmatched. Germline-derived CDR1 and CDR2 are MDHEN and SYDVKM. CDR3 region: CASSTTRTAGGSYNEQFF. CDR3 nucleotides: TGTGCCAGCAGCACAACTCGAACGGCGGGAGGGTCCTACAATGAGCAGTTCTTC.

CDR3 in amino acids: CASSLGSPNEQFF. The CDR3 DNA sequence: TGCGCCAGCAGCTTGGGGAGTCCCAATGAGCAGTTCTTC. The rearrangement joins TRBV5-1 to TRBJ2-1; no clear D. Germline V gene lookup returns CDR1 SGHRS and CDR2 YFSETQ. The V end was cut by 0 bases, the J end by 6 bases, with 7 bases between. The CDR3 spans 13 residues.